The 20 T cell receptor beta chains given below trace back to one sample, sequenced in a study of T cell changes during pregnancy in multiple sclerosis. The repertoire was sequenced with immunoSEQ multiplex PCR; TCRdb's copy has only in-frame clones and lacks some. Of about 75,000 clones in the sample, around 89% were seen once. Sequences were derived from peripheral blood, sampled in the first trimester of pregnancy. These receptors were obtained from a female donor in good health, enrolled as a control in a pregnancy study.

The V and J genes are TRBV7-2 and TRBJ2-7, with 9 nucleotides matching TRBD1. CDR1 and CDR2 from the germline V gene are SGHTA and FQGNSA. J was trimmed by 0 bases and V by 4 bases; bases with no gene match: 7. The CDR3 is made up of 16 amino acids. CDR3 loop: CASSSGGQGPSYEQYF. For the CDR3, the DNA is TGTGCCAGCAGCTCCGGGGGACAGGGCCCCTCCTACGAGCAGTACTTC.

This clone was seen once. The chain joins TRBV6-1 to TRBJ2-1, with 9 bases that match TRBD2. Germline trimming cut 0 bases from V and 3 bases from J; bases unmatched to any gene: 3. The CDR3 covers 16 residues. The germline V gene encodes CDR1 MNHNS and CDR2 SASEGT. In DNA, the CDR3 is TGTGCCAGCAGTGAAGCAGGGACTAGCTTCTACAATGAGCAGTTCTTC. Translated, it gives CASSEAGTSFYNEQFF.

The chain is built from TRBV19 and TRBJ1-2, with D perhaps matching TRBD1 (6 bases). Germline V CDR1 and CDR2: LNHDA, SQIVND (reference sequence). This CDR3 comprises 14 residues. V was clipped by 3 bases and J by 3 bases, with 11 bases between them. This chain's CDR3 is CASSIQGFDYGYTF. The CDR3, as DNA: TGTGCCAGTAGTATTCAGGGGTTTGACTATGGCTACACCTTC.

The chain employs TRBV2 and TRBJ1-5; 7 nucleotides line up with TRBD1. V dropped 5 bases and J dropped 4; count of bases not matched to a gene: 8. Germline-derived CDR1 and CDR2 are SNHLY and FYNNEI. The CDR3 consists of 15 residues. CDR3 amino acids: CASSMTGPGNQPQHF. The CDR3 coding sequence is TGTGCCAGCAGTATGACAGGGCCGGGTAATCAGCCCCAGCATTTT.

V is TRBV25-1 and J is TRBJ1-6; TRBD1 matches at 7 bases. The V and J ends lost 3 bases and 8 bases, in that order; junction bases with no gene match: 4. The V gene's germline CDR1 is MGHDK and CDR2 SYGVNS. There are 14 residues in the CDR3. CDR3 loop: CASSEGRGYSPLHF. The CDR3 bases are TGTGCCAGCAGTGAGGGCAGGGGGTATTCACCCCTCCACTTT.

The chain couples TRBV6-5 to TRBJ2-5, with TRBD2 as a possible D gene (6 bases). Trimming took 8 bases from V and 4 from J, leaving 11 bases between them. This CDR3 spans 12 amino acids. The germline gives CDR1 MNHEY, CDR2 SVGAGI. The CDR3 region is CASAGRLETQYF. CDR3 DNA: TGTGCCAGCGCGGGGAGGTTAGAGACCCAGTACTTC.

For this clone: Because it lacks the conserved phenylalanine or tryptophan at the end, this CDR3 is likely a read error. The DNA is left out, because the CDR3 cannot be placed on it with certainty; the CDR3 is given as TCRdb lists it. This chain connects TRBV2 to TRBJ1-1; the table's D call, TRBD1, was not checked against the DNA. The CDR3 is 19 amino acids long, termini counted. Germline V gene sequence: CDR1 SNHLY, CDR2 FYNNEI. The CDR3 spells CASSDALPSGTGRTKISVY.

The V and J genes are TRBV5-4 and TRBJ2-1; 9 nucleotides align to TRBD2. The CDR3 spans 14 residues. Looked up from germline, CDR1 is SGHNT and CDR2 is YYREEE (reference sequence). V was clipped by 7 bases and J by 6 bases; unmatched bases: 8. This CDR3 is CASGSGSPLNEQFF. Written as DNA, the CDR3 is TGTGCCAGCGGTAGCGGGAGCCCCCTCAATGAGCAGTTCTTC.

The chain employs TRBV6-5 and TRBJ1-3; no clear D gene. CDR3 size: 13 residues. V was clipped by 7 bases and J by 0 bases, with 7 bases between them. Germline V lookup: CDR1 MNHEY, CDR2 SVGAGI. CDR3 residues: CASKRASGNTIYF. In DNA form, the CDR3 reads TGTGCCAGCAAGAGGGCCTCTGGAAACACCATATATTTT.

The CDR3 bases are TGTGCCAGCACTTCACCCGGGGGAGTAAAACTGTTTTTT. This gives the protein CASTSPGGVKLFF. The chain recombines TRBV2 with TRBJ1-4; D might be TRBD1 (5 bases). Trimming stripped 7 bases from V and 10 bases from J, with 16 bases between. Germline V CDR1 and CDR2: SNHLY, FYNNEI. The CDR3 spans 13 residues.

The chain couples TRBV19 to TRBJ1-3; possible D gene TRBD1, 6 bases. The CDR3 totals 15 residues. Per germline, CDR1 LNHDA and CDR2 SQIVND (reference sequence). Between the trimmed V and J ends, which lost 6 bases and 2 bases, there was a span of 14 bases. The CDR3 sequence: CASRDTGWPGNTIYF. DNA for the CDR3: TGTGCCAGTAGGGATACAGGGTGGCCTGGAAACACCATATATTTT.

The chain links TRBV12-5 to TRBJ2-5, with unresolved D. CDR1 is LGHNT, CDR2 FRNRAP, per germline. V was shortened by 1 base and J by 3 bases, with 9 bases between the two germline ends. The CDR3 consists of 14 residues. In nucleotides, the CDR3 is TGTGCTAGTGGTTTGGGTCGGTGTGAAGAGACCCAGTACTTC. Translating it yields CASGLGRCEETQYF.

The V gene is TRBV9, the J gene TRBJ1-6, with TRBD1 matching over 9 bases. Germline CDR1 reads SGDLS; CDR2 reads YYNGEE. The CDR3 is 15 residues long. V lost 3 bases to trimming and J lost 8 bases; unmatched junction nucleotides: 6. CDR3 loop: CASSGPGQGYSPLHF. The CDR3 DNA follows: TGTGCCAGCAGCGGCCCGGGACAGGGTTATTCACCCCTCCACTTT.

This chain uses TRBV27 with TRBJ1-5; D unresolved. The CDR3 is 14 residues long. Germline CDR1 reads MNHEY; CDR2 reads SMNVEV (reference sequence). The V gene lost 5 bases and the J gene lost 2 bases, with 10 bases spanning the gap. The CDR3 DNA reads as TGTGCCAGCAGTCCCGGACTGGGCAATCAGCCCCAGCATTTT. This encodes CASSPGLGNQPQHF.

CDR3 protein: CASSYGGGIDEQFF. In DNA form, the CDR3 reads TGTGCCAGCAGTTACGGCGGGGGCATTGATGAGCAGTTCTTC. The rearrangement uses TRBV6-5 and TRBJ2-1; D possibly corresponds to TRBD2 (7 bases). This CDR3 comprises 14 residues. The V end was cut by 2 bases, the J end by 8 bases, with 13 bases between. Germline V CDR1 and CDR2: MNHEY, SVGAGI.

The V and J genes are TRBV5-1 and TRBJ2-2; the D gene is possibly TRBD2 (5 bases). Germline assignment: CDR1 SGHRS and CDR2 YFSETQ. V was trimmed by 5 bases and J by 0 bases, leaving 11 bases between them. This CDR3 contains 15 residues. For the CDR3, the DNA is TGCGCCAGCAGGTCTGGGAGCTCGAACACCGGGGAGCTGTTTTTT. Residues: CASRSGSSNTGELFF.

The V and J genes are TRBV7-6 and TRBJ2-1; TRBD2 agrees at 16 bases. V lost 5 bases and J lost 3; bases outside the gene matches: 10. This CDR3 has 19 amino acids. From germline, CDR1 is SGHVS and CDR2 FNYEAQ. CDR3 protein: CASSTGLAGGQVGYNEQFF. The CDR3 region has the DNA TGTGCCAGCAGCACGGGACTAGCGGGGGGGCAGGTGGGCTACAATGAGCAGTTCTTC.

The rearrangement links TRBV4-3 to TRBJ2-7; no definite D call. The CDR3 is 14 residues long. Germline loops: CDR1 LGHNA, CDR2 YSLEER. The V gene lost 0 bases and the J gene lost 2 bases, with 8 bases spanning the gap. The CDR3 sequence is CASSQEAVTYEQYF. CDR3 DNA sequence: TGCGCCAGCAGCCAAGAGGCAGTTACCTACGAGCAGTACTTC.

The chain recombines TRBV5-1 with TRBJ2-7; D might be TRBD2 (5 bases). Germline CDR1 reads SGHRS; CDR2 reads YFSETQ. This CDR3 is built from 13 residues. Trimming took 0 bases from V and 6 from J, leaving 10 bases between them. The CDR3 here is CASSLGVGSEQYF. The CDR3 DNA is TGCGCCAGCAGCTTGGGGGTGGGGAGCGAGCAGTACTTC.

The chain couples TRBV28 to TRBJ1-6, with D perhaps TRBD1 (5 bases). Trimming pared 3 bases from V and 0 bases from J, leaving 12 bases between. The V gene's germline CDR1 is MDHEN and CDR2 SYDVKM. CDR3 length: 17 amino acids. CDR3 region: CASSLEQASSYNSPLHF. In DNA, the CDR3 is TGTGCCAGCAGTTTGGAACAGGCGAGCTCCTATAATTCACCCCTCCACTTT.